This T cell receptor beta chain was found in a study of T cells in tuberculosis. For the study at large: A South African cohort included IGRA-negative adolescents, latently infected IGRA-positive adolescents and adults with active tuberculosis.

The CDR3 length is 11 residues. V lost 4 bases, J lost 7 bases, and 6 bases lay in between. Germline values: CDR1 SGHAT, CDR2 FQNNGV. Method: immunoSEQ multiplex PCR; TCRdb's copy keeps in-frame clones and lacks some. The repertoire has 40,000 or so clones, roughly 95% of them found once; the top ten carry about 4.7%. Specified time point: new active TB diagnosis, blood taken before or within 7 days of starting treatment. The receptor comes from an adult with tuberculosis. Sequencing was performed on PBMCs, taken at tuberculosis diagnosis. The chain recombines TRBV11-2 with TRBJ2-3, with D unclear. Here the CDR3 DNA reads TGTGCCAGCAGCTCCGTGTATACGCAGTATTTT. Translation: CASSSVYTQYF.